This TCR beta chain appears in the sequencing data of a study of cytomegalovirus exposure and HLA in healthy donors. Turning to this clone: No antigen is known for it.

The PCR had 60 Vbeta and 13 Jbeta primers. Data came from immunoSEQ multiplex PCR; TCRdb stores just in-frame clones and leaves some out. The table records about 160,000 clones, 82% of them present only once. There are 14 residues in the CDR3. Trimming took off 4 bases at V and 7 bases at J, with 13 bases between the two ends. The germline CDR1 and CDR2 sequences are MNHNS and SASEGT. Broader study findings: A cluster of highly shared sequence variants was likely a sequencing artifact. Analyses of presence/absence relied on an assumption of roughly uniform sequencing depth across donors. Researchers left out some V segments, among them TRBV6-2 and TRBV6-3, as indistinguishable.

The chain carries TRBV6-1 and TRBJ1-4; weak D call: TRBD1 (5 bases). Sequenced sample: PBMCs. This sequence was found in a girl under 18 in good health and CMV-seropositive. The CDR3: CASSGRGEAEKLFF. In nucleotides, the CDR3 is TGTGCCAGCAGTGGGCGGGGGGAAGCTGAAAAACTGTTTTTT.